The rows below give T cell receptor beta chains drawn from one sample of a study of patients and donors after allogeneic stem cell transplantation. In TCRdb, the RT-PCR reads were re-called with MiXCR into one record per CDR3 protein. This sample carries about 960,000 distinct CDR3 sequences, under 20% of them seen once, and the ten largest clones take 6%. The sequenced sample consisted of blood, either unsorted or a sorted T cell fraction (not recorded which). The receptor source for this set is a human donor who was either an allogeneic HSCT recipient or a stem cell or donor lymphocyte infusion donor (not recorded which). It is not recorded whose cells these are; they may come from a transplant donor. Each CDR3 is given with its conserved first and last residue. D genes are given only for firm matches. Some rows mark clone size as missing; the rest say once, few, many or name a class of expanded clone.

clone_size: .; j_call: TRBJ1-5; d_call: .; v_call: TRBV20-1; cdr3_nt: TGCAGTGCCCGGGCCTCTAAAAGGGGCAATCAGCCCCAGCATTTT; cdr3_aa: CSARASKRGNQPQHF
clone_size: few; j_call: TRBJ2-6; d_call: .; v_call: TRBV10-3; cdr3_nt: TGTGCCATCAGTGAGCGACCAGAAGCTACCCACTCTGGGGCCAACGTCCTGACTTTC; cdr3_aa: CAISERPEATHSGANVLTF
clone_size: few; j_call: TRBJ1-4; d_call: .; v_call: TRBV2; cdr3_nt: TGTGCCAGCAGGGTACAGGGCAGGGCAACTAATGAAAAACTGTTTTTT; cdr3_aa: CASRVQGRATNEKLFF
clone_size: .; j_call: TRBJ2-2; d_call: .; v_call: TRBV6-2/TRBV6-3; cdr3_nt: TGTGCCAGCAGTTTCTTTCGGGACACGACGAACACCGGGGAGCTGTTTTTT; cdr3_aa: CASSFFRDTTNTGELFF
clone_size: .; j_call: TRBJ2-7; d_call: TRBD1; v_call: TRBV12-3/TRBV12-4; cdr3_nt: TGTGCCAGCCTAGACTCTGGGACAGGGCCTTACGAGCAGTACTTC; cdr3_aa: CASLDSGTGPYEQYF
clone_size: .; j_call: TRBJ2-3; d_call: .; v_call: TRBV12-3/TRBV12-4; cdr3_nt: TGTGCCAGCAGACCCTCCGGGACCCTGGGGTATGCCCCAGATACGCAGTATTTT; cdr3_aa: CASRPSGTLGYAPDTQYF
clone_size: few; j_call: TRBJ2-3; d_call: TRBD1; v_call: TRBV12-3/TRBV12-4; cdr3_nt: TGTGCCAGCAGTCCTCAGGGGGCGCTGGGCACAGATACGCAGTATTTT; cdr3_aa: CASSPQGALGTDTQYF
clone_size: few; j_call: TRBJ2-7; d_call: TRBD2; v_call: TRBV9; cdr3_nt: TGTGCCAGCAGCTTCTCTAGCGGGGGATCCGCCTACGAGCAGTACTTC; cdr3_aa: CASSFSSGGSAYEQYF
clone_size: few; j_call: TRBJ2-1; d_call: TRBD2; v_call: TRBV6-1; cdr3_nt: TGTGCCAGCAGTGAAGCGGGACTAAATGAGCAGTTCTTC; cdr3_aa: CASSEAGLNEQFF
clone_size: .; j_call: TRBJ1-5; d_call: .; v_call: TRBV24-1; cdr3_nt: TGTGCCACCAGTGACCGGTCCGATCAGCCCCAGCATTTT; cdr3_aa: CATSDRSDQPQHF
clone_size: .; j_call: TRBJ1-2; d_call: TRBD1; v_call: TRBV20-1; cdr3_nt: TGCAGTGCTAGCCAGGGGGCGCAAGGCTACACCTTC; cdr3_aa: CSASQGAQGYTF
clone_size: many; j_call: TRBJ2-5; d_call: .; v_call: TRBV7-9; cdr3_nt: TGCGCCAGCAGCTTCCAGGGTTTGGAGACCCAGTACTTC; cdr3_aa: CASSFQGLETQYF
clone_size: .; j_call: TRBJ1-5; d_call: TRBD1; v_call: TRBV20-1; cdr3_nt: TGCAGTGCTAAGCGAGGCGGGACAGGTAATAGCAATCAGCCCCAGCATTTT; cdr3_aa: CSAKRGGTGNSNQPQHF
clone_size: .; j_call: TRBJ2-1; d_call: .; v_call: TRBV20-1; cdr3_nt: TGCAGTGCAACCCACCGGTACTCCAATGAGCAGTTCTTC; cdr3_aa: CSATHRYSNEQFF
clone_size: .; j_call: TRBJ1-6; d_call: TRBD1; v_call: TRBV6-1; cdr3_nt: TGTGCCAGCAGCCGCGACAGGGGCCAATCACCCCCCCTCCACTTT; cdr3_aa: CASSRDRGQSPPLHF
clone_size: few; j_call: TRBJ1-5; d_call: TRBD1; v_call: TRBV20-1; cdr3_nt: TGCAGTGCTAGAGACCCACAGGGGGCCGACAATCAGCCCCAGCATTTT; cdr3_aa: CSARDPQGADNQPQHF
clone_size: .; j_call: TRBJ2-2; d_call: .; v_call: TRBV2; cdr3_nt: TGTGCCAGCGAAGCCGGGGAGCTGTTTTTT; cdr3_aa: CASEAGELFF
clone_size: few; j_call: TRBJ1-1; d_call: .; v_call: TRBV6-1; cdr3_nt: TGTGCCAGCAGTGAAGAGGAGGGCACTGAAGCTTTCTTT; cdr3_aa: CASSEEEGTEAFF
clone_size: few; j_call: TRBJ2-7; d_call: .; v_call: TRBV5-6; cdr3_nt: TGTGCCAGCAGCTTGACAGGGGGGGTTGAGGAGCAGTACTTC; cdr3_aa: CASSLTGGVEEQYF
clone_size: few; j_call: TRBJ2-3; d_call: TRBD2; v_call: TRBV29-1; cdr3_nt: TGCAGCGTTGAACCTAGCGGGAGGCCATTTACTAGCACAGATACGCAGTATTTT; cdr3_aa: CSVEPSGRPFTSTDTQYF
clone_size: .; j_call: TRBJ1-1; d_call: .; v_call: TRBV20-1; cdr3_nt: TGCAGTTCGAGGGCCCAACCTTTGATGGCTTTCTTT; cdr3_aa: CSSRAQPLMAFF
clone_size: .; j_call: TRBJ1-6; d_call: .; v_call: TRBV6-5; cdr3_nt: TGTGCCAGCAGTTACTCGTCGGGCTCCTATAATTCACCCCTCCACTTT; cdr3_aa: CASSYSSGSYNSPLHF
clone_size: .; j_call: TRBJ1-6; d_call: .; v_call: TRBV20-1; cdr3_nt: TGCAGTGCTAGAGTGACCGATAATTCACCCCTCCACTTT; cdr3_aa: CSARVTDNSPLHF
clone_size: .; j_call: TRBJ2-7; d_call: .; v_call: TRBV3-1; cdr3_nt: TGTGCCAGCAGCCAAGATACCCAGAGCTACGAGCAGTACTTC; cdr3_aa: CASSQDTQSYEQYF
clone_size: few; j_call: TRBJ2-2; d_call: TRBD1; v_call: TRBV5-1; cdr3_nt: TGCGCCAGCAGCTCCGACAGGGGGCGGACCGGGGAGCTGTTTTTT; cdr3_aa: CASSSDRGRTGELFF
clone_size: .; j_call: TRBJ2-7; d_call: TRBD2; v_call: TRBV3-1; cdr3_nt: TGTGCCAGCAGCCCGACCCCCGGACTAGCGGAGTACGAGCAGTACTTC; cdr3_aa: CASSPTPGLAEYEQYF
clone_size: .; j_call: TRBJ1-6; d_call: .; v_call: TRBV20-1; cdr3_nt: TGCAGTGCTAGACCCCAGGATAATTCACCCCTCCACTTT; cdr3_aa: CSARPQDNSPLHF
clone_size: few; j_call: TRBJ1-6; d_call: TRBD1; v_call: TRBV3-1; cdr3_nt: TGTGCCAGCAGCCAAGGTGACAGGGGGCATTCACCCCTCCACTTT; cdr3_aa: CASSQGDRGHSPLHF
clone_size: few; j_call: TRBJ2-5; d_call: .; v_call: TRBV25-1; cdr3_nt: TGTGCCAGCAGTGAATATATGCCTAAAACCCGGGGCTTACAAGAGACCCAGTACTTC; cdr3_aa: CASSEYMPKTRGLQETQYF
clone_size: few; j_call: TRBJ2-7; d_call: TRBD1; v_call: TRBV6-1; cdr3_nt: TGTGCCAGCATTATAAGACAGGGTAGCTCCTACGAGCAGTACTTC; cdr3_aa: CASIIRQGSSYEQYF
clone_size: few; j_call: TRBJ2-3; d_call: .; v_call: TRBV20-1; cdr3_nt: TGCAGTGCTAGTGTGGGGGGTGGCACAGATACGCAGTATTTT; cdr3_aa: CSASVGGGTDTQYF
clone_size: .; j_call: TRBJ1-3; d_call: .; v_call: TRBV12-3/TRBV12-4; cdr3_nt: TGTGCCAGCAGTTTGAAAGGGCAACTAGGAGGAAACACCATATATTTT; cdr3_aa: CASSLKGQLGGNTIYF
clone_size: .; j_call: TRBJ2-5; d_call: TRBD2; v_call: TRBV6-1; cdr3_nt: TGTGCCACTCGGACTAGCGGGGGGTGGGCAGAGACCCAGTACTTC; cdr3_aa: CATRTSGGWAETQYF
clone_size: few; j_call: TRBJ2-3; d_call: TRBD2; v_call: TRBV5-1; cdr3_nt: TGCGCCAGCAGCTCCATAGCGGGAGTCGTCACAGATACGCAGTATTTT; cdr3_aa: CASSSIAGVVTDTQYF
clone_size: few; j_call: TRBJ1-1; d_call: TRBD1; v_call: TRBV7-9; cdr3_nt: TGTGCCAGCAGCCCGGACAGGGGAGCTTTCTTT; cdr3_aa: CASSPDRGAFF
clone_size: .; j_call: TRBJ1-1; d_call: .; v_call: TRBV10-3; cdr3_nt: TGTGCCATCAAAGACAAGAACACTGAAGCTTTCTTT; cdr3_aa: CAIKDKNTEAFF
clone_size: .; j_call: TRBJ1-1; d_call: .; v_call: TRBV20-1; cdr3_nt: TGCAGTGCTGAAGAGGGGCTCCTGAACACTGAAGCTTTCTTT; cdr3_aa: CSAEEGLLNTEAFF
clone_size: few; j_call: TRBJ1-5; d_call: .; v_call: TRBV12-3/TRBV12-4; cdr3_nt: TGTGCCAGCAGTCCCTTGGAGGGCAGAGGCAATCAGCCCCAGCATTTT; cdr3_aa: CASSPLEGRGNQPQHF
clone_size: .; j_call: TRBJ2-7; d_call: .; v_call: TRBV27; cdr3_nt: TGTGCCAGCAGTTTTATTGGGGTACGGGGCGCACCAACCGAGCAGTACTTC; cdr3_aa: CASSFIGVRGAPTEQYF
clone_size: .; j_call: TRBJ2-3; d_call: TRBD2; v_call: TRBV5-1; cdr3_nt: TGCGCCAGCAGCCCCGCAATAGCGGGGGAGCAGTATTTT; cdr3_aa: CASSPAIAGEQYF